The clone carrying this TCR beta chain has only one observation. What it binds is not known. This sample was taken from a study of blood T cells in healthy people across ages. Through a sample-barcoded 5' primer and a J-beta primer mix, a second PCR was run for 7 to 11 cycles. TCRdb analysed the 5' RACE reads with MiXCR anew, one entry per CDR3 protein. The table has over 1,500,000 distinct CDR3 sequences, 35% to 50% seen once. Study-level findings and limits: Underestimates were what the diversity estimates from one million T cells were considered to be.

Germline CDR1 MNHNY, CDR2 SVGAGI (reference sequence). With 2 bases clipped from V and 11 bases from J, the junction kept 5 bases outside the gene matches. This CDR3 comprises 12 residues. Sequenced: blood. This TCR was sampled from a human donor in good health. This chain connects TRBV6-6 to TRBJ1-1; TRBD1 matches 7 bases. CDR3: CASSYRGREAFF. The DNA for the CDR3 is TGTGCCAGCAGTTACAGGGGGCGAGAGGCTTTCTTT.